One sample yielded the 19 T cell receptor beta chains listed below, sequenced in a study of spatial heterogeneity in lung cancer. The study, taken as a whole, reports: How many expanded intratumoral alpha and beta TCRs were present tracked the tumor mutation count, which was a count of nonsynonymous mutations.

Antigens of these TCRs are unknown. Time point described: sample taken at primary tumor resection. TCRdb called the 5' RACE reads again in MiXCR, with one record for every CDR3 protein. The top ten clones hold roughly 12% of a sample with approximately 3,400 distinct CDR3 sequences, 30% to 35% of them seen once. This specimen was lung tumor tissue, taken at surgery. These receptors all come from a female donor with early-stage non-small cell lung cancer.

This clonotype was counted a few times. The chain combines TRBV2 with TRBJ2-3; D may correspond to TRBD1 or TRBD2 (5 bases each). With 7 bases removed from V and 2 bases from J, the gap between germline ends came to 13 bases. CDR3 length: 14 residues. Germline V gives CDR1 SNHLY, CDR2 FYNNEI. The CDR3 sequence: CASTRGLYTDTQYF. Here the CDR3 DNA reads TGTGCCAGCACCCGGGGCCTATACACAGATACGCAGTATTTT.

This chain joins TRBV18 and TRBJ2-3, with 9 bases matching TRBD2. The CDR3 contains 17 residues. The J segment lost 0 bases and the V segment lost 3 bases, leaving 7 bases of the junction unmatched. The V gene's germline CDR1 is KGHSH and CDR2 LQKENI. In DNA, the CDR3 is TGTGCCAGCTCACCTCCACTAGCGGGCTATAGCACAGATACGCAGTATTTT. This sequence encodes CASSPPLAGYSTDTQYF. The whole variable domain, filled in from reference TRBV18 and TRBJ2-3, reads NAGVMQNPRHLVRRRGQEARLRCSPMKGHSHVYWYRQLPEEGLKFMVYLQKENIIDESGMPKERFSAEFPKEGPSILRIQQVVRGDSAAYFCASSPPLAGYSTDTQYFGPGTRLTVL.

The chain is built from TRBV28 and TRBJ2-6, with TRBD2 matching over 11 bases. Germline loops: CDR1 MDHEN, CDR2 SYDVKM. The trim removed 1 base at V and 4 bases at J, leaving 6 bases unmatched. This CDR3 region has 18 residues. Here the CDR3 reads CASSLLLAGEIGANVLTF. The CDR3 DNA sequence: TGTGCCAGCAGTTTATTACTAGCGGGAGAAATAGGGGCCAACGTCCTGACTTTC.

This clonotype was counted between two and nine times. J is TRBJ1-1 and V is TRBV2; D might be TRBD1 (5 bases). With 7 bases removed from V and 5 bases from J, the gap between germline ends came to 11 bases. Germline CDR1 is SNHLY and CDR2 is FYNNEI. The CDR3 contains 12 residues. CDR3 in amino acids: CASTTGGTEAFF. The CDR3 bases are TGTGCCAGCACCACTGGGGGGACTGAAGCTTTCTTT.

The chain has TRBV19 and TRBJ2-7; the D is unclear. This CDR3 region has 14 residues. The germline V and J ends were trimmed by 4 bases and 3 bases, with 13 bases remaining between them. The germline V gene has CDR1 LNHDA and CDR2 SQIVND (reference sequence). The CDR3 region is CASSNLGINYEQYF. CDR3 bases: TGTGCCAGTAGTAATTTGGGGATCAACTACGAGCAGTACTTC.

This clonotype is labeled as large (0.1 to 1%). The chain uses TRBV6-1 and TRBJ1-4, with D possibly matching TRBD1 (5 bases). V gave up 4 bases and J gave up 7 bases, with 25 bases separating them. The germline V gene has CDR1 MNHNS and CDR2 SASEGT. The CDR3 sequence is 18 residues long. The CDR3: CASSGRPGPRPRGEKLFF. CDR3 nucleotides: TGTGCCAGCAGTGGCCGTCCGGGACCCCGTCCGCGTGGTGAAAAACTGTTTTTT.

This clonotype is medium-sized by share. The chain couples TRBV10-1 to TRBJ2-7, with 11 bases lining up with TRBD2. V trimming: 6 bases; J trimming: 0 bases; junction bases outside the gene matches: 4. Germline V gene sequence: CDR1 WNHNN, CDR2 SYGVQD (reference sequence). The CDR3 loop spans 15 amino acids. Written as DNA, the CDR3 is TGCGCCAGCAGGGTCGGGACTAGCGGCTCCTACGAGCAGTACTTC. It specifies CASRVGTSGSYEQYF.

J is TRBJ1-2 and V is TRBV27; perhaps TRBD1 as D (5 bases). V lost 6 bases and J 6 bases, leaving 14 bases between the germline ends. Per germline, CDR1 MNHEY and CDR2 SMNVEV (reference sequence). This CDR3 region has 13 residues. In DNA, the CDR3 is TGTGCCAGCAGCCCAGCCGGAGGGGATGGCTACACCTTC. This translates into CASSPAGGDGYTF.

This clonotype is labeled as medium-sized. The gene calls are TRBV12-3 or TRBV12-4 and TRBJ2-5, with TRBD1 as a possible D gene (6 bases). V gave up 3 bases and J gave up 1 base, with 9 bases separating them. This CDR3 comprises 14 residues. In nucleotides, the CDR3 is TGTGCCAGCAGTTTTATGGGGGCCCAAGAGACCCAGTACTTC. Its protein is CASSFMGAQETQYF.

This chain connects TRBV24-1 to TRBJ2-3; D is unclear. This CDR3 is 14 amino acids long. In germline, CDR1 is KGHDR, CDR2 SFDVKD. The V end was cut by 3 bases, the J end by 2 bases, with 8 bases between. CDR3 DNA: TGTGCCACCAGTGATCCGTACCACACAGATACGCAGTATTTT. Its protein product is CATSDPYHTDTQYF.

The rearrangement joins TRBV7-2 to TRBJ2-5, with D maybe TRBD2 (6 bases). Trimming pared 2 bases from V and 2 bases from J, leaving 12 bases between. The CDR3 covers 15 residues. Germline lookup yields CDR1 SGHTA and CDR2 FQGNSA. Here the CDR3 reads CASSLRRAEQETQYF. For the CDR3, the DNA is TGTGCCAGCAGCTTAAGGAGGGCGGAACAAGAGACCCAGTACTTC.

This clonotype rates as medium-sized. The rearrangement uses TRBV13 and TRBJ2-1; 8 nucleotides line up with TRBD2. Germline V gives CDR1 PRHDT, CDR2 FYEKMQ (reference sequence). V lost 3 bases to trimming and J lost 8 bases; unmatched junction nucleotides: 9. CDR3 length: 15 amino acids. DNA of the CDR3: TGTGCCAGCAGCTTCACCGGGGGGGCCGGGGATGAGCAGTTCTTC. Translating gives CASSFTGGAGDEQFF.

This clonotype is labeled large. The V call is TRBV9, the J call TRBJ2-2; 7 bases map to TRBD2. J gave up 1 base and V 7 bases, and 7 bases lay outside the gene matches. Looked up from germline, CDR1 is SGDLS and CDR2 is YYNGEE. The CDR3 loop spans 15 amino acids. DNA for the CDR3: TGTGCCAGCGCTTCTCTAGCGGAGAACACCGGGGAGCTGTTTTTT. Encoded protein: CASASLAENTGELFF.

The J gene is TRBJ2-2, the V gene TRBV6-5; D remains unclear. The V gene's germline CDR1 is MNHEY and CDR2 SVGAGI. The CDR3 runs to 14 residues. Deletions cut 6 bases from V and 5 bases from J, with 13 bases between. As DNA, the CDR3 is TGTGCCAGCAGCTCACCGATGGGTACCGGGGAGCTGTTTTTT. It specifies CASSSPMGTGELFF.

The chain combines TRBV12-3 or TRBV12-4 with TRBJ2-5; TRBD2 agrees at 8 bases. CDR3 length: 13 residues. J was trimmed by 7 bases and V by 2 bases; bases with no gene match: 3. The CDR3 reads CASSLTSGGTQYF. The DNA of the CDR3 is TGTGCCAGCAGTTTAACTAGCGGAGGGACCCAGTACTTC.

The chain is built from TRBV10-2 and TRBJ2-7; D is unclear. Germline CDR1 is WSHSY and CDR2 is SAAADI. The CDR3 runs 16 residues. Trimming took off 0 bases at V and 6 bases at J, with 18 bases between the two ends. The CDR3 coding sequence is TGCGCCAGCAGTGAGTCGGGCAGTCTGGTTGGCGGCGAGCAGTACTTC. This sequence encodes CASSESGSLVGGEQYF.

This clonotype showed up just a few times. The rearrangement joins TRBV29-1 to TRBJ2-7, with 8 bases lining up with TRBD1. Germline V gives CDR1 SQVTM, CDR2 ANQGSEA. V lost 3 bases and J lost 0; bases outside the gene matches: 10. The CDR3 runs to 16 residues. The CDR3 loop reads CSVETPGQDFSYEQYF. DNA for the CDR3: TGCAGCGTTGAGACCCCGGGACAGGACTTCTCCTACGAGCAGTACTTC.

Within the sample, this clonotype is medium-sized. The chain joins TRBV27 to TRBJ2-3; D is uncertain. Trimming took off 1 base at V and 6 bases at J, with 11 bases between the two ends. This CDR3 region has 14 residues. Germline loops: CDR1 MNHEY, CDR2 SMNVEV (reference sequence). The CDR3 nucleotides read TGTGCCAGCAGTTTATGGAGCCTCCGGGATACGCAGTATTTT. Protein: CASSLWSLRDTQYF.

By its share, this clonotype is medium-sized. The CDR3 sequence: CASSIDPGAGELFF. The CDR3 DNA sequence: TGTGCCAGTAGTATAGATCCAGGGGCCGGGGAGCTGTTTTTT. The rearrangement uses TRBV19 and TRBJ2-2, with D possibly TRBD1 on 6 matching bases. The CDR3 is made up of 14 amino acids. Trimming took off 0 bases at V and 6 bases at J, with 8 bases between the two ends. The germline gives CDR1 LNHDA, CDR2 SQIVND (reference sequence).